These 5 T cell receptor beta chains share one sample of origin, sequenced in a study of T cell changes during pregnancy in multiple sclerosis. Produced via immunoSEQ multiplex PCR; TCRdb's table is partial and in-frame only. Found here are over 65,000 clones, just over 90% of them singletons; the top ten hold approximately 2.5%. The sequences come from peripheral blood, collected in the first trimester of pregnancy. The receptors come from a female donor with multiple sclerosis, enrolled in a pregnancy study.

CDR3 DNA: TGTGCCATCAGTGAGTCGGTAGATGAGCAGTTCTTC. Its translation: CAISESVDEQFF. V is TRBV10-3 and J is TRBJ2-1; no clear D gene. The V gene lost 0 bases and the J gene lost 8 bases, with 5 bases spanning the gap. CDR3 length: 12 residues. CDR1 is ENHRY, CDR2 SYGVKD, per germline.

The rearrangement uses TRBV6-5 and TRBJ2-1; TRBD2 matches 8 bases. With 7 bases clipped from V and 4 bases from J, the junction kept 9 bases outside the gene matches. The CDR3 covers 15 residues. Germline CDR1 is MNHEY and CDR2 is SVGAGI. The CDR3 DNA sequence: TGTGCCAGCAACCCCCGGGGGGGTTTATACAATGAGCAGTTCTTC. It translates to CASNPRGGLYNEQFF.

The genes are TRBV28 and TRBJ2-7; D is perhaps TRBD2 (6 bases). Germline-derived CDR1 and CDR2 are MDHEN and SYDVKM. CDR3 size: 14 residues. Deletions cut 1 base from V and 1 base from J, with 8 bases between. DNA of the CDR3: TGTGCCAGCAGTTTATATGCGGGATCCTACGAGCAGTACTTC. Translating gives CASSLYAGSYEQYF.

In regard to this clone: Sequence at one end of the junction differs from germline and may be a read error. This chain joins TRBV30 and TRBJ1-5, with TRBD1 matching over 7 bases. The length of the CDR3 is 13 residues. Looked up from germline, CDR1 is GTSNPN and CDR2 is SVGIG (reference sequence). CDR3 sequence reads: CAGSTGGNQPQHF. As DNA, the CDR3 is TGTGCCGGGAGCACAGGGGGCAATCAGCCCCAGCATTTT.

V usage is TRBV6-6 and J usage is TRBJ2-4, with D tentatively TRBD1 (6 bases). Germline values: CDR1 MNHNY, CDR2 SVGAGI (reference sequence). The CDR3 is 14 amino acids. V was cut by 2 bases and J by 7 bases, with 12 bases left in between. The CDR3 nucleotides read TGTGCCAGCAGTTACGGCCCAGGGGAGAACATTCAGTACTTC. It yields the protein CASSYGPGENIQYF.